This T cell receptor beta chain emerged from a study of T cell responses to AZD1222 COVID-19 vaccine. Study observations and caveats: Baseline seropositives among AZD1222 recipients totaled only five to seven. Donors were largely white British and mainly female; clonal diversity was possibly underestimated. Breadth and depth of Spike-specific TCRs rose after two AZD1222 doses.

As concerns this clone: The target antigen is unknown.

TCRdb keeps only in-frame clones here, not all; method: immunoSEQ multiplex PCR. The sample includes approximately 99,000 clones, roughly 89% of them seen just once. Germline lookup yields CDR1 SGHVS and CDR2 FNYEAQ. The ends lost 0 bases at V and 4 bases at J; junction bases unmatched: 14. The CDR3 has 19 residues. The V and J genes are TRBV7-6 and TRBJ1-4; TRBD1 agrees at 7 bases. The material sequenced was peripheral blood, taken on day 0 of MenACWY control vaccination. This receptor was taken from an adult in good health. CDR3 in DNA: TGTGCCAGCAGCTTAGCCACCCGAGCCCGGGACAGTTATAATGAAAAACTGTTTTTT. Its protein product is CASSLATRARDSYNEKLFF.